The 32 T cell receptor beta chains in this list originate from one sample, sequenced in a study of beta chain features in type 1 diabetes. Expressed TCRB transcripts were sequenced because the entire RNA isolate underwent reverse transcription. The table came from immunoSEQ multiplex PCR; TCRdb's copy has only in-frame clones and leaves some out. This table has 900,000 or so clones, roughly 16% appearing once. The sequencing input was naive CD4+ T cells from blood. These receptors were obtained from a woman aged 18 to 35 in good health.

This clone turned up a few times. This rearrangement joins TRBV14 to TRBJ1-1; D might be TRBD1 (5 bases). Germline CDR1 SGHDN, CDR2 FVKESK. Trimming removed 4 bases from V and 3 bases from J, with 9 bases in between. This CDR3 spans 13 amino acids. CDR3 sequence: CASSPRVHTEAFF. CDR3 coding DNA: TGTGCCAGCAGCCCCAGGGTGCACACTGAAGCTTTCTTT.

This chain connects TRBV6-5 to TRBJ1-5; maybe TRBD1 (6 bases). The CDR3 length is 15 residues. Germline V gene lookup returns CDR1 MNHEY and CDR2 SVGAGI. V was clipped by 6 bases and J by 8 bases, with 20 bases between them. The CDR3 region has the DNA TGTGCCAGCAGCCTACAGGGTACGGCGAGGGAGCCCCAGCATTTT. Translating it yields CASSLQGTAREPQHF.

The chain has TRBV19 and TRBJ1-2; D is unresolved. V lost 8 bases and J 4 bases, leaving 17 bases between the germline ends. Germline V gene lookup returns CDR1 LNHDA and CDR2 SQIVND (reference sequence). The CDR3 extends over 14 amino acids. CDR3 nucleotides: TGTGCCAGTTCTCGGCAGACAAGGCCCTATGGCTACACCTTC. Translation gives CASSRQTRPYGYTF.

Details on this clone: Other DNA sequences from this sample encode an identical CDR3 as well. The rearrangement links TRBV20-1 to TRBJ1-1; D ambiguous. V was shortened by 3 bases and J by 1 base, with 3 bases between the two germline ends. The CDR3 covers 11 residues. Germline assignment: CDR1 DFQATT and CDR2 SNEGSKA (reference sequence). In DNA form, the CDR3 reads TGCAGTGCTAGGGAGAACACTGAAGCTTTCTTT. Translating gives CSARENTEAFF.

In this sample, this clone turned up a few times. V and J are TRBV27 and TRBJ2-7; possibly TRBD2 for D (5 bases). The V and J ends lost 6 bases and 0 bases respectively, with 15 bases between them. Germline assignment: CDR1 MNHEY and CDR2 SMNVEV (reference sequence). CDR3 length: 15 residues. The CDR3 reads CASRRNQGGSYEQYF. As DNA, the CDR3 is TGTGCCAGCAGGCGGAACCAAGGAGGCTCCTACGAGCAGTACTTC.

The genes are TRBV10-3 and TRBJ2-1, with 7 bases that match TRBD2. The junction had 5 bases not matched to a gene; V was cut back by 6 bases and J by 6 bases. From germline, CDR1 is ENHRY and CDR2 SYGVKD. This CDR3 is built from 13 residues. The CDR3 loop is CAISLAVLNEQFF. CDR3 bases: TGTGCCATCAGCCTAGCGGTTCTCAATGAGCAGTTCTTC.

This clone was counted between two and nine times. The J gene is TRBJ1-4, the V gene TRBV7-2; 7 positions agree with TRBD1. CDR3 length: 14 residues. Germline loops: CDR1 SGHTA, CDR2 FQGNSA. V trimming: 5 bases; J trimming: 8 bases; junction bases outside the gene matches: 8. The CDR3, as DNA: TGTGCCAGCAGCCGCGACAGGGTAGTAGAAAAACTGTTTTTT. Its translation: CASSRDRVVEKLFF. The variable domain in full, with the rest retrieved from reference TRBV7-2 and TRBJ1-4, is GAGVSQSPSNKVTEKGKDVELRCDPISGHTALYWYRQSLGQGLEFLIYFQGNSAPDKSGLPSDRFSAERTGGSVSTLTIQRTQQEDSAVYLCASSRDRVVEKLFFGSGTQLSVL.

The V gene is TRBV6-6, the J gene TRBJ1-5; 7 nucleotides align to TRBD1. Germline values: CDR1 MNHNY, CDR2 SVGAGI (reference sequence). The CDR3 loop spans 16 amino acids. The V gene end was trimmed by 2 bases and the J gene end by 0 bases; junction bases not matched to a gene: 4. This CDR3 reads CASSYRTGSSNQPQHF. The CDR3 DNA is TGTGCCAGCAGTTACCGGACAGGTTCTAGCAATCAGCCCCAGCATTTT.

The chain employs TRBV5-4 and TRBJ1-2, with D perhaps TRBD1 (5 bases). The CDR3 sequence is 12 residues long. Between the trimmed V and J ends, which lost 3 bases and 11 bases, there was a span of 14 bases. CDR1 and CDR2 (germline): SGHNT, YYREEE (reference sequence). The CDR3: CASSYRTDGYTF. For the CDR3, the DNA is TGTGCCAGCAGCTACAGGACGGACGGTTACACCTTC. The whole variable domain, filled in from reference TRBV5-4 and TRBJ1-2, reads ETGVTQSPTHLIKTRGQQVTLRCSSQSGHNTVSWYQQALGQGPQFIFQYYREEENGRGNFPPRFSGLQFPNYSSELNVNALELDDSALYLCASSYRTDGYTFGSGTRLTVV.

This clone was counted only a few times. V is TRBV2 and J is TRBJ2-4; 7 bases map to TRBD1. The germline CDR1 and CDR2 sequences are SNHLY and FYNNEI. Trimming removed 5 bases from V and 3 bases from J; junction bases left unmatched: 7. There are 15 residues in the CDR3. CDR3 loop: CASSSEGAGKNIQYF. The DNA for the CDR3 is TGTGCCAGCAGTTCAGAGGGGGCTGGCAAAAACATTCAGTACTTC.

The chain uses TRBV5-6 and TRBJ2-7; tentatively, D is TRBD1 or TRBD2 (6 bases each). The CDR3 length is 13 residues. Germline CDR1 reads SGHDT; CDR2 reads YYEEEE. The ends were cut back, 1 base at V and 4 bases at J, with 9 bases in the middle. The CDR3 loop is CASSLQGGYEQYF. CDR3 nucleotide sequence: TGTGCCAGCAGCTTGCAAGGGGGGTACGAGCAGTACTTC.

DNA of the CDR3: TGTGCCAGCAGCTTGGGGCTTTCGAACTATGGCTACACCTTC. It specifies CASSLGLSNYGYTF. The chain couples TRBV5-6 to TRBJ1-2; D not certain. Germline V gene sequence: CDR1 SGHDT, CDR2 YYEEEE. The CDR3 totals 14 residues. V dropped 0 bases and J dropped 2 bases, with 8 bases sitting between them. Variable domain in full (rest from reference TRBV5-6 and TRBJ1-2): DAGVTQSPTHLIKTRGQQVTLRCSPKSGHDTVSWYQQALGQGPQFIFQYYEEEERQRGNFPDRFSGHQFPNYSSELNVNALLLGDSALYLCASSLGLSNYGYTFGSGTRLTVV.

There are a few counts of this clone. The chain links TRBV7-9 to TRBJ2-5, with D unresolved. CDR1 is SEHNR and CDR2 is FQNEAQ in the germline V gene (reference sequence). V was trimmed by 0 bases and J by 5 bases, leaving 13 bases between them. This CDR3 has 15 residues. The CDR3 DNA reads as TGTGCCAGCAGCTTAGCCCGCCCGTTTTCGGAGACCCAGTACTTC. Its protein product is CASSLARPFSETQYF.

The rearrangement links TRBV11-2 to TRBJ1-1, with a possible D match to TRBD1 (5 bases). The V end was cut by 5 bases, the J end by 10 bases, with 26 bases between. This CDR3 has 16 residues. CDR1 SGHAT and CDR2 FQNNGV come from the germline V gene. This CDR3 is CASSRQGAGEMSRAFF. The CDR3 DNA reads TGTGCCAGCAGCCGCCAAGGGGCAGGCGAGATGTCTCGAGCTTTCTTT. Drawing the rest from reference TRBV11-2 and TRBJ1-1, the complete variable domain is EAGVAQSPRYKIIEKRQSVAFWCNPISGHATLYWYQQILGQGPKLLIQFQNNGVVDDSQLPKDRFSAERLKGVDSTLKIQPAKLEDSAVYLCASSRQGAGEMSRAFFGQGTRLTVV.

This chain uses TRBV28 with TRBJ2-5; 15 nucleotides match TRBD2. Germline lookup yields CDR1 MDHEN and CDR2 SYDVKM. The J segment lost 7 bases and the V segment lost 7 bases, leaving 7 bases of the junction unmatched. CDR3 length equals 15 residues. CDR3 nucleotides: TGTGCCAGCACTTCCGGGACTAGCGGGAGGCGGACCCAGTACTTC. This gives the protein CASTSGTSGRRTQYF.

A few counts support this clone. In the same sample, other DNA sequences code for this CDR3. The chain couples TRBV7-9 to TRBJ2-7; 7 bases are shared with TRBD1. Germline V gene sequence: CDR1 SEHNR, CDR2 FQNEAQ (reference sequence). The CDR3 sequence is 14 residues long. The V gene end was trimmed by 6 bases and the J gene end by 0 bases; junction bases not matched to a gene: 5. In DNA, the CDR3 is TGTGCCAGCAGGTTGGGACAGAGCTCCTACGAGCAGTACTTC. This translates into CASRLGQSSYEQYF.

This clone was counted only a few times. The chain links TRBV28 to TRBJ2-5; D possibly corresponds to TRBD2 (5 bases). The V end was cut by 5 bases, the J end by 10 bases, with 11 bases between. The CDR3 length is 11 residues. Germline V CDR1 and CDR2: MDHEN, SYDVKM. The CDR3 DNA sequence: TGTGCCAGCAGTCGTCAGGAGGACCAGTACTTC. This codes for CASSRQEDQYF.

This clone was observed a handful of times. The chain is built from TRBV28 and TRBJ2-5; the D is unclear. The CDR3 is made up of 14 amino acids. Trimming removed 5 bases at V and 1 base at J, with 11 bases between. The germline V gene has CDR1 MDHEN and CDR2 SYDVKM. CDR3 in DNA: TGTGCCAGCAGTGACTCAGCCGCCCAAGAGACCCAGTACTTC. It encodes CASSDSAAQETQYF.

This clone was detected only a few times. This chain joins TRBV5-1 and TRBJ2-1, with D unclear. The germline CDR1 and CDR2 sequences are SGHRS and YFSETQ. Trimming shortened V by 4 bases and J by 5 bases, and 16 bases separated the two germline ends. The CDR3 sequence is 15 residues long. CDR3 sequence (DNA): TGCGCCAGCAGCAGGCTGAGGTACCAGGACAATGAGCAGTTCTTC. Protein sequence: CASSRLRYQDNEQFF.

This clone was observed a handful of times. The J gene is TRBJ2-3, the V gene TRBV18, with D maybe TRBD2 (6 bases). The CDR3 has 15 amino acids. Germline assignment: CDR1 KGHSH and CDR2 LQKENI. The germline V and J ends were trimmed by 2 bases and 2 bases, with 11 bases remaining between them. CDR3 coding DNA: TGTGCCAGCTCACCAGGCTTAGCGGACACAGATACGCAGTATTTT. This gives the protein CASSPGLADTDTQYF.

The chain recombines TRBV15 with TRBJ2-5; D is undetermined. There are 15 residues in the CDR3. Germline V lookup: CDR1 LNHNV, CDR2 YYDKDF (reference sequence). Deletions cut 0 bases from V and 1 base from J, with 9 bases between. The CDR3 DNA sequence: TGTGCCACCAGCAGAGAGGCTGTCTTCCAAGAGACCCAGTACTTC. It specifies CATSREAVFQETQYF.

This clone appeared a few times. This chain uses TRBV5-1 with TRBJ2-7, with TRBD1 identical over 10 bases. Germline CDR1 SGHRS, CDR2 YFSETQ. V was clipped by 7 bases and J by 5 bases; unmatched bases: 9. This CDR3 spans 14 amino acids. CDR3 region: CASCPGQGLHEQYF. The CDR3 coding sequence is TGCGCCAGCTGCCCGGGACAGGGGTTGCACGAGCAGTACTTC. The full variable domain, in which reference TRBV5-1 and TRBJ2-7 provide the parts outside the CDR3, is KAGVTQTPRYLIKTRGQQVTLSCSPISGHRSVSWYQQTPGQGLQFLFEYFSETQRNKGNFPGRFSGRQFSNSRSEMNVSTLELGDSALYLCASCPGQGLHEQYFGPGTRLTVT.

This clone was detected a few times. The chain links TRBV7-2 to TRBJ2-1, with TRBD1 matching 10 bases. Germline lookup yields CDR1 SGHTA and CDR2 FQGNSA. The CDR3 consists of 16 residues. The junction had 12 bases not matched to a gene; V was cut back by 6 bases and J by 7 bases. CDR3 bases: TGTGCCAGCAGACTCGTTGGGACAGGGGTGAAGAATGAGCAGTTCTTC. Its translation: CASRLVGTGVKNEQFF.

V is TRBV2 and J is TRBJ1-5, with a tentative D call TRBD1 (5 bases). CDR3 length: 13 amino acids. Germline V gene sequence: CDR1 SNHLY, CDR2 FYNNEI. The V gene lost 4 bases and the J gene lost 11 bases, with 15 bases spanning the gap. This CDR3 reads CASSVGTLVAQHF. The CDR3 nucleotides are TGTGCCAGCAGTGTGGGGACCTTAGTGGCCCAGCATTTT.

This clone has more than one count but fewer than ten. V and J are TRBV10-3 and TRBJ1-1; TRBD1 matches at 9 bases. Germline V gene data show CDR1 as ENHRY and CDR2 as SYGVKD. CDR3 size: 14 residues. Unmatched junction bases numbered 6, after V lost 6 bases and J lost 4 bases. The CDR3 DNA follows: TGTGCCATCAGGGACAGGGGTACGGGCACTGAAGCTTTCTTT. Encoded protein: CAIRDRGTGTEAFF.

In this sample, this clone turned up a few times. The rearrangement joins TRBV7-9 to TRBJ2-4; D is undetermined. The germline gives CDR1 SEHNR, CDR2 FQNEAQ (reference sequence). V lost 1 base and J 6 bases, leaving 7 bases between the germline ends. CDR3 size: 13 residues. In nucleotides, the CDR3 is TGTGCCAGCAGCTTAGGAGGAATAAACATTCAGTACTTC. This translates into CASSLGGINIQYF.

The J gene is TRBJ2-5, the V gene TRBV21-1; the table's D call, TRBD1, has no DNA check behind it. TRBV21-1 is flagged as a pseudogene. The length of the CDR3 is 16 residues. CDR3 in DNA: TGTGCCAGCAGCAAAGTTGTCATGACAGGACAAGAGACCCAGTACTTC. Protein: CASSKVVMTGQETQYF.

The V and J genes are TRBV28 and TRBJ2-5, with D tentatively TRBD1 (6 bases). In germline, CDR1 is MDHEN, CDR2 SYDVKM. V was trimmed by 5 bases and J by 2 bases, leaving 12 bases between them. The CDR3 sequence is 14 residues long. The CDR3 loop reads CASSNRVGQETQYF. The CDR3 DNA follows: TGTGCCAGCAGTAACAGGGTGGGTCAAGAGACCCAGTACTTC.

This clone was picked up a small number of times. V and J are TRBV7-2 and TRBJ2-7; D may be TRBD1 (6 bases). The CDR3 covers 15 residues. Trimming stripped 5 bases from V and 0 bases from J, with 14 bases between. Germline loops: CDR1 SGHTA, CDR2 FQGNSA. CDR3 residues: CASSHLQDSSYEQYF. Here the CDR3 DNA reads TGTGCCAGCAGCCATTTACAGGACAGCTCCTACGAGCAGTACTTC. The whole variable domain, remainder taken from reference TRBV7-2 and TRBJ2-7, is GAGVSQSPSNKVTEKGKDVELRCDPISGHTALYWYRQSLGQGLEFLIYFQGNSAPDKSGLPSDRFSAERTGGSVSTLTIQRTQQEDSAVYLCASSHLQDSSYEQYFGPGTRLTVT.

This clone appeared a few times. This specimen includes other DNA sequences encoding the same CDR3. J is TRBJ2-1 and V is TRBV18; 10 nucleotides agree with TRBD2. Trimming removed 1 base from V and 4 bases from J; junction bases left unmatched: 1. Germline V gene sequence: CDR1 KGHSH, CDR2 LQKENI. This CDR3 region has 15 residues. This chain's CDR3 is CASSPRTSGYNEQFF. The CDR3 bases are TGTGCCAGCTCACCACGGACTAGCGGATACAATGAGCAGTTCTTC.

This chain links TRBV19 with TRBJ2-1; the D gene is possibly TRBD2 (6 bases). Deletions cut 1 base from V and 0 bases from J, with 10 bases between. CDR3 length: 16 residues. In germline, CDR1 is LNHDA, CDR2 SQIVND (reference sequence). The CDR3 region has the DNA TGTGCCAGTAGTATAGGACGCGGGACCTCCTACAATGAGCAGTTCTTC. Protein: CASSIGRGTSYNEQFF.

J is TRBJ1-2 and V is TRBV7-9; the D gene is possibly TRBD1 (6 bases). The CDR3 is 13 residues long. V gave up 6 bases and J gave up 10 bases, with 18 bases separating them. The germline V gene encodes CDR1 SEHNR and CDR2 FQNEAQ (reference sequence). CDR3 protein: CASSPTGRSDYTF. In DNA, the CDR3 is TGTGCCAGCAGTCCGACAGGCCGCTCTGACTACACCTTC.